Listed here are 4 T cell receptor beta chains from one sample, sequenced in a study of blood T cell repertoires in COVID-19. Method: immunoSEQ multiplex PCR; TCRdb's copy keeps in-frame clones and lacks some. Found here are 400,000 or so clones, around 87% of them singletons; the top ten hold around 1.1%. The sample comprised PBMCs or T cells enriched from blood (not recorded which). The receptors derive from a young man who had recovered from COVID-19.

In the case of this clone: Germline is not matched at one junction end, which may reflect a read error. The chain recombines TRBV7-7 with TRBJ2-3, with TRBD1 matching 10 bases. Germline V gene data show CDR1 as SSHAT and CDR2 as FNYEAQ (reference sequence). This CDR3 has 13 amino acids. In nucleotides, the CDR3 is TGTGCTAGCAGCAGGACAGGGGGAGATACGCAGTATTTT. As protein: CASSRTGGDTQYF.

The chain couples TRBV6-5 to TRBJ2-1; no firm D call. The CDR3 is 14 amino acids. Germline CDR1 and CDR2: MNHEY and SVGAGI. The V and J ends lost 9 bases and 5 bases respectively, with 17 bases between them. CDR3 DNA sequence: TGTGCCAGTAGGATTGGAATGGGCCACAATGAGCAGTTCTTC. It encodes CASRIGMGHNEQFF.

In the case of this clone: The identical CDR3 is also encoded by other nucleotide sequences in the sample. The chain is built from TRBV29-1 and TRBJ1-2; the D is unclear. Germline values: CDR1 SQVTM, CDR2 ANQGSEA. CDR3 length equals 12 residues. V was shortened by 6 bases and J by 2 bases, with 10 bases between the two germline ends. The CDR3 here is CSVLTENYGYTF. The CDR3 nucleotides are TGCAGCGTCCTAACAGAGAACTATGGCTACACCTTC.

This clone was seen once. The junction differs from germline at one of its ends, possibly a read error. The chain links TRBV7-7 to TRBJ2-5; 10 bases fit TRBD2. CDR3 size: 15 residues. CDR1 SSHAT and CDR2 FNYEAQ come from the germline V gene (reference sequence). This CDR3 is CASSFSSGRAETQYF. DNA for the CDR3: TGTGCTAGCAGCTTTTCCAGCGGGAGGGCGGAGACCCAGTACTTC.